The clone carrying this T cell receptor beta chain was recorded at least ten times. Time point reported: newly diagnosed GD, antithyroid drugs for less than 3 months. Construction of the TCR library relied on RNA isolated from PBMCs. Relying on iRepertoire HTBI primers and Arm-PCR of CDR3 regions, the team built TCR beta libraries. TCRdb re-derived calls from the multiplex PCR reads in MiXCR, one entry per CDR3 protein. The sample comprises 300,000 to 400,000 distinct CDR3 sequences, under 20% of which are singletons, and about 36% rests with the top ten. These data come from a study of regulatory T cells in long-lasting Graves disease. Germline CDR1 reads MNHEY; CDR2 reads SVGAGI. CDR3 length: 16 amino acids. V dropped 2 bases and J dropped 0 bases, with 8 bases sitting between them.

V and J are TRBV6-5 and TRBJ2-6; D remains unclear. Sequenced material: peripheral blood mononuclear cells (PBMCs), taken at new diagnosis, from a patient treated with antithyroid drugs. This sequence originates from a female donor with Graves disease. Here the CDR3 DNA reads TGTGCCAGCAGTTACGGGCCAAGCTCTGGGGCCAACGTCCTGACTTTC. It encodes CASSYGPSSGANVLTF.